This T cell receptor beta chain was identified during a study of T cell responses to AZD1222 COVID-19 vaccine. In regard to this clone: Its antigen is currently unknown.

The repertoire was sequenced with immunoSEQ multiplex PCR; TCRdb's copy has only in-frame clones and lacks some. Altogether 180,000 or so clones are present, over 90% being singletons, with the ten largest covering about 2.1%. Findings of the study overall: Among AZD1222 vaccinees, only 5 to 7 were seropositive at baseline.

With 0 bases removed from V and 8 bases from J, the gap between germline ends came to 13 bases. The germline V gene encodes CDR1 GTSNPN and CDR2 SVGIG (reference sequence). CDR3 length equals 14 residues. The J gene is TRBJ1-4, the V gene TRBV30; D gene unclear. Sample: peripheral blood, taken 28 days after the second AZD1222 dose. This TCR was recovered from an adult who received the AZD1222 COVID-19 vaccine. CDR3 nucleotide sequence: TGTGCCTGGAGTGTTCTGGCTGCTGGCGAAAAACTGTTTTTT. Translating gives CAWSVLAAGEKLFF.